This T cell receptor (beta chain) was profiled in a study of T-cell reconstitution after alpha-beta-depleted transplantation in children. Unique molecular identifiers were built into the TCRbeta library. TCRdb reprocessed the PCR reads via MiXCR and lists one record per CDR3 protein. The sample carries hundreds of thousands of distinct CDR3 sequences, about a sixth recorded once. The CDR3 length is 19 residues. Germline values: CDR1 SQVTM, CDR2 ANQGSEA. Unmatched junction bases numbered 17, after V lost 0 bases and J lost 4 bases. The V and J genes are TRBV29-1 and TRBJ2-3; TRBD2 matches at 9 bases. This receptor was taken from a human donor who donated a stem cell graft to a child with acute lymphoblastic leukemia. The sample here was PBMCs from the stem cell graft donor, taken from the stem cell graft. CDR3 in DNA: TGCAGCGTTGAAGATCTTCAAGCGGGAGGCTCTTTTCGGGCAGATACGCAGTATTTT. Amino acids: CSVEDLQAGGSFRADTQYF.